These T cell receptor beta chains were read from a single sample in a study of T-cell reconstitution after alpha-beta-depleted transplantation in children. MiXCR, run by TCRdb on the PCR reads, gives a single entry per CDR3 protein. The sample consists of around 370,000 distinct CDR3 sequences, around a tenth of them appearing once. The sequencing here drew on PBMCs from the stem cell graft donor, taken from the stem cell graft. The origin of the receptors is a human donor who donated a stem cell graft to a child with acute lymphoblastic leukemia. The CDR3 runs from the conserved cysteine through the conserved F or W. A D gene is named only where the DNA matches it firmly. Some rows have no size entry. The others give once, few or many, or a class for an expanded clone.

V gene: TRBV5-1; D gene: -; J gene: TRBJ2-1; clone size: many; CDR3 DNA: TGCGCCAGCAGCACCTCCGGGACCACTCACAATGAGCAGTTCTTC; CDR3 protein: CASSTSGTTHNEQFF
V gene: TRBV7-9; D gene: -; J gene: TRBJ1-1; clone size: -; CDR3 DNA: TGTGCCAGCAGCTCACCAGTGGGCGGCGCAGGCGAAGCTTTCTTT; CDR3 protein: CASSSPVGGAGEAFF
V gene: TRBV12-3/TRBV12-4; D gene: -; J gene: TRBJ1-5; clone size: few; CDR3 DNA: TGTGCCAGCAGTCCTTATAGCAATCAGCCCCAGCATTTT; CDR3 protein: CASSPYSNQPQHF
V gene: TRBV12-3/TRBV12-4; D gene: -; J gene: TRBJ2-2; clone size: -; CDR3 DNA: TGTGCCAGCAGGGCAGGGGGCGCGGGAGGGACCGGGGAGCTGTTTTTT; CDR3 protein: CASRAGGAGGTGELFF
V gene: TRBV6-5; D gene: TRBD2; J gene: TRBJ2-5; clone size: -; CDR3 DNA: TGTGCCAGCAGTTACGGGGGACTAGCGGGAGATCTTGGAGAGACCCAGTACTTC; CDR3 protein: CASSYGGLAGDLGETQYF
V gene: TRBV28; D gene: TRBD1; J gene: TRBJ1-6; clone size: -; CDR3 DNA: TGTGCCAGCAGCCTGACAGGGGAGAATTCACCCCTCCACTTT; CDR3 protein: CASSLTGENSPLHF
V gene: TRBV2; D gene: TRBD2; J gene: TRBJ2-3; clone size: few; CDR3 DNA: TGTGCCAGCAGTGAATACCTAGCGGGGGACCCACGGGAGTATTTT; CDR3 protein: CASSEYLAGDPREYF
V gene: TRBV4-2; D gene: TRBD1; J gene: TRBJ2-2; clone size: few; CDR3 DNA: TGTGCCAGCAGCCAAGATCCCGGACAGGGATCCACCGGGGAGCTGTTTTTT; CDR3 protein: CASSQDPGQGSTGELFF
V gene: TRBV12-3/TRBV12-4; D gene: -; J gene: TRBJ2-6; clone size: -; CDR3 DNA: TGTGCCAGCAGTGGGGGGACAGCCTCTGGGGCCAACGGCCTGACTTTC; CDR3 protein: CASSGGTASGANGLTF
V gene: TRBV20-1; D gene: TRBD2; J gene: TRBJ2-1; clone size: -; CDR3 DNA: TGCAGTGCTGGGGGGACTAGAGATGGGGATGACCAGTTCTTC; CDR3 protein: CSAGGTRDGDDQFF
V gene: TRBV29-1; D gene: -; J gene: TRBJ1-1; clone size: -; CDR3 DNA: TGCAGCGTTTTAGACCCAACGAACACTGAAGCTTTCTTT; CDR3 protein: CSVLDPTNTEAFF
V gene: TRBV20-1; D gene: -; J gene: TRBJ2-1; clone size: few; CDR3 DNA: TGCAGTGCTAGTGAGTGGGAGGACCTCTACTACAATGAGCAGTTCTTC; CDR3 protein: CSASEWEDLYYNEQFF
V gene: TRBV5-5; D gene: -; J gene: TRBJ2-1; clone size: many; CDR3 DNA: TGTGCCAGCAGCTCTAGAGAGAGAACCTACAATGAGCAGTTCTTC; CDR3 protein: CASSSRERTYNEQFF
V gene: TRBV20-1; D gene: -; J gene: TRBJ1-2; clone size: -; CDR3 DNA: TGCAGTGCTAGAGATCCGGGGGGCTACTATGGCTACACCTTC; CDR3 protein: CSARDPGGYYGYTF
V gene: TRBV7-9; D gene: TRBD2; J gene: TRBJ2-3; clone size: few; CDR3 DNA: TGTGCCAGCAGCTTATGGGCTAGCGGACACACAGATACGCAGTATTTT; CDR3 protein: CASSLWASGHTDTQYF
V gene: TRBV7-2; D gene: -; J gene: TRBJ2-3; clone size: few; CDR3 DNA: TGTGCCAGCAGCTTACTATCTGCTAGCGGCACAGATACGCAGTATTTT; CDR3 protein: CASSLLSASGTDTQYF
V gene: TRBV7-2; D gene: -; J gene: TRBJ1-2; clone size: -; CDR3 DNA: TGTGCCAGCAGTCCCACGCGGGGGGGAGAAGGCTACACCTTC; CDR3 protein: CASSPTRGGEGYTF
V gene: TRBV20-1; D gene: -; J gene: TRBJ1-6; clone size: -; CDR3 DNA: TGCAGTGCTTTCCGGGCACAGGCTAATTCACCCCTCCACTTT; CDR3 protein: CSAFRAQANSPLHF
V gene: TRBV7-9; D gene: TRBD1; J gene: TRBJ2-1; clone size: -; CDR3 DNA: TGTGCCAGCAGCTCAACCCCGGGACAGGGGTTCGAGGAGCAGTTCTTC; CDR3 protein: CASSSTPGQGFEEQFF
V gene: TRBV7-2; D gene: TRBD2; J gene: TRBJ2-3; clone size: few; CDR3 DNA: TGTGCCAGCAGCGGAGAGACTAGCGGGCCTAGCACAGATACGCAGTATTTT; CDR3 protein: CASSGETSGPSTDTQYF
V gene: TRBV11-2; D gene: TRBD2; J gene: TRBJ2-1; clone size: many; CDR3 DNA: TGTGCCAGCAGCTTAGAATCTGTTCGCGGGAGGGCCCAGTACAATGAGCAGTTCTTC; CDR3 protein: CASSLESVRGRAQYNEQFF
V gene: TRBV9; D gene: -; J gene: TRBJ2-6; clone size: -; CDR3 DNA: TGTGCCAGCACCACGTCGTCAGGGTCTGGGGCCAACGTCCTGACTTTC; CDR3 protein: CASTTSSGSGANVLTF
V gene: TRBV5-1; D gene: TRBD2; J gene: TRBJ2-1; clone size: -; CDR3 DNA: TGCGCCAGCAAACGACTAGCGGGAGGGCCCGCGGTTGGGGAAAATGAGCAGTTCTTC; CDR3 protein: CASKRLAGGPAVGENEQFF
V gene: TRBV28; D gene: -; J gene: TRBJ1-3; clone size: many; CDR3 DNA: TGTGCCAGCAGTCCGACAGGAGCCTCTGGAAACACCATATATTTT; CDR3 protein: CASSPTGASGNTIYF
V gene: TRBV27; D gene: -; J gene: TRBJ2-1; clone size: -; CDR3 DNA: TGTGCCAGCAGTTTTAATTCGGACTCTCTGCGGCAGTTCTTC; CDR3 protein: CASSFNSDSLRQFF
V gene: TRBV6-1; D gene: -; J gene: TRBJ2-2; clone size: -; CDR3 DNA: TGTGCCAGCAGTGCCCTAGCTTGGGCCGGGGAGCTGTTTTTT; CDR3 protein: CASSALAWAGELFF
V gene: TRBV12-3/TRBV12-4; D gene: TRBD1; J gene: TRBJ1-4; clone size: few; CDR3 DNA: TGTGCCAGCAGTTCCGAATGGACAGGGGGTAATGAAAAACTGTTTTTT; CDR3 protein: CASSSEWTGGNEKLFF
V gene: TRBV15; D gene: -; J gene: TRBJ2-7; clone size: -; CDR3 DNA: TGTGCCACCGGTCAGGACTCCTACGAGCAGTACTTC; CDR3 protein: CATGQDSYEQYF
V gene: TRBV29-1; D gene: TRBD1; J gene: TRBJ2-7; clone size: -; CDR3 DNA: TGCAGCGCACGGGACAGCTCCTACGAGCAGTACTTC; CDR3 protein: CSARDSSYEQYF
V gene: TRBV27; D gene: -; J gene: TRBJ2-2; clone size: few; CDR3 DNA: TGTGCCAGCAGTTTCCCGACCGGGGAGCTGTTTTTT; CDR3 protein: CASSFPTGELFF
V gene: TRBV5-1; D gene: TRBD2; J gene: TRBJ2-5; clone size: many; CDR3 DNA: TGCGCCAGCAGCCCGGGGTGGGGGACTAGCGGAGAAGAGACCCAGTACTTC; CDR3 protein: CASSPGWGTSGEETQYF
V gene: TRBV5-1; D gene: -; J gene: TRBJ2-7; clone size: few; CDR3 DNA: TGCGCCAGCAGCACGGGCCCGGGGCACTACGAGCAGTACTTC; CDR3 protein: CASSTGPGHYEQYF
V gene: TRBV29-1; D gene: -; J gene: TRBJ2-7; clone size: many; CDR3 DNA: TGCAGCGTTGGGTGGGGGTACGAGCAGTACTTC; CDR3 protein: CSVGWGYEQYF